This T cell receptor (beta chain) was sequenced during a study of cytomegalovirus exposure and HLA in healthy donors. This clone appeared a few times. From germline, CDR1 is SNHLY and CDR2 FYNNEI. This CDR3 is built from 15 residues. With 4 bases clipped from V and 8 bases from J, the junction kept 8 bases outside the gene matches. Primers: 60 Vbeta forward and 13 Jbeta reverse. Produced via immunoSEQ multiplex PCR; TCRdb's table is partial and in-frame only. The table shows around 120,000 clones, with about four fifths occurring only once. This TCR was recovered from a man aged 18 to 29 in good health and CMV-seronegative. This chain uses TRBV2 with TRBJ1-6, with 7 bases fitting TRBD1. The sample comprised PBMCs. CDR3 in DNA: TGTGCCAGCAGTGGACAGGGACCAAGAGATTCACCCCTCCACTTT. Its translation is CASSGQGPRDSPLHF.